The rows below give T cell receptor beta chains drawn from one sample of a study of cytotoxic CD8 clonotypes in ibrutinib-treated CLL. Assay: immunoSEQ multiplex PCR; the TCRdb copy retains only in-frame clones and omits some. The data show approximately 210,000 clones, over 60% seen once. The specimen was PBMCs, collected after 24 months of ibrutinib treatment. These receptors came from a human donor with chronic lymphocytic leukemia. CDR3s include the opening cysteine and the closing phenylalanine or tryptophan. The order of the fields is J gene, V gene, CDR3 protein.

j_call: TRBJ2-1; v_call: TRBV7-6; cdr3_aa: CASSHMGDSYNEQFF
j_call: TRBJ2-5; v_call: TRBV27; cdr3_aa: CASSSTGLGTQYF
j_call: TRBJ2-3; v_call: TRBV10-3; cdr3_aa: CAISPPTSSGDTQYF
j_call: TRBJ2-7; v_call: TRBV11-2; cdr3_aa: CASSTGLAEFYEQYF
j_call: TRBJ2-1; v_call: TRBV27; cdr3_aa: CASSLTWRYRPGLYEQFF
j_call: TRBJ2-1; v_call: TRBV5-1; cdr3_aa: CASSQSIVAGGYNEQFF
j_call: TRBJ2-7; v_call: TRBV28; cdr3_aa: CASSSPSGGNYEQYF
j_call: TRBJ1-4; v_call: TRBV5-6; cdr3_aa: CASSATHSKTNEKLFF
j_call: TRBJ2-7; v_call: TRBV7-9; cdr3_aa: CASSTGLAGYYEQYF
j_call: TRBJ2-7; v_call: TRBV7-9; cdr3_aa: CASSLVTGGEIYEQYF
j_call: TRBJ2-7; v_call: TRBV6-5; cdr3_aa: CASSQSTSTYEQYF
j_call: TRBJ2-7; v_call: TRBV5-1; cdr3_aa: CASSLAYRLAGGREQYF
j_call: TRBJ2-1; v_call: TRBV19; cdr3_aa: CASASSGQVSLDEQFF
j_call: TRBJ2-7; v_call: TRBV5-1; cdr3_aa: CASSLDRVPSEQYF
j_call: TRBJ2-1; v_call: TRBV19; cdr3_aa: CASSPGSSYNEQFF
j_call: TRBJ1-1; v_call: TRBV2; cdr3_aa: CAGTGEGVGTEAFF
j_call: TRBJ2-7; v_call: TRBV11-2; cdr3_aa: CASSPQGLGSYEQYF
j_call: TRBJ2-6; v_call: TRBV5-1; cdr3_aa: CASSSGTFFYSGANVLTF
j_call: TRBJ2-1; v_call: TRBV11-2; cdr3_aa: CASSSRTNYNEQFF
j_call: TRBJ2-1; v_call: TRBV9; cdr3_aa: CASRPGTSGYNEQFF
j_call: TRBJ2-1; v_call: TRBV7-2; cdr3_aa: CASSYYGTGVGEQFF
j_call: TRBJ2-3; v_call: TRBV11-2; cdr3_aa: CASSYTRGTTSTDTQYF
j_call: TRBJ2-1; v_call: TRBV7-6; cdr3_aa: CASSLAGQSIDEQFF
j_call: TRBJ2-7; v_call: TRBV6-6; cdr3_aa: CASSGLDEEQYF
j_call: TRBJ2-1; v_call: TRBV15; cdr3_aa: CATSILEYNEQFF
j_call: TRBJ2-1; v_call: TRBV10-3; cdr3_aa: CAITAGGLQYNEQFF
j_call: TRBJ1-1; v_call: TRBV11-2; cdr3_aa: CANSRQGWTEAFF
j_call: TRBJ1-2; v_call: TRBV7-2; cdr3_aa: CASSLAIGGYTF
j_call: TRBJ2-7; v_call: TRBV27; cdr3_aa: CASRGTSGRAGEQYF
j_call: TRBJ1-3; v_call: TRBV11-2; cdr3_aa: CASSLAGGLSGNTIYF
j_call: TRBJ1-3; v_call: TRBV6-5; cdr3_aa: CASSYIATGNTIYF
j_call: TRBJ2-1; v_call: TRBV30; cdr3_aa: CAWDSSAYEQFF
j_call: TRBJ2-7; v_call: TRBV27; cdr3_aa: CATAQREDYEQYF
j_call: TRBJ2-1; v_call: TRBV11-3; cdr3_aa: CASSLGAVRNEQFF
j_call: TRBJ2-1; v_call: TRBV11-2; cdr3_aa: CASSSVAGREQFF
j_call: TRBJ1-2; v_call: TRBV6-5; cdr3_aa: CASRRTGESGYTF
j_call: TRBJ2-7; v_call: TRBV19; cdr3_aa: CAVAAADRYEQYF
j_call: TRBJ2-1; v_call: TRBV4-2; cdr3_aa: CASSQEGGWEQFF
j_call: TRBJ2-7; v_call: TRBV7-9; cdr3_aa: CASSLEAGYEQYF
j_call: TRBJ1-1; v_call: TRBV29-1; cdr3_aa: CSVVQASTEAFF
j_call: TRBJ2-1; v_call: TRBV15; cdr3_aa: CATNPGTSGSNEQFF
j_call: TRBJ1-2; v_call: TRBV7-2; cdr3_aa: CASSPVGYGYTF
j_call: TRBJ2-2; v_call: TRBV25-1; cdr3_aa: CASTETGTGTGELFF
j_call: TRBJ1-4; v_call: TRBV6-1; cdr3_aa: CASSEFGHGGPEKLFF
j_call: TRBJ2-5; v_call: TRBV7-2; cdr3_aa: CASSFAVFIGEETQYF
j_call: TRBJ2-1; v_call: TRBV18; cdr3_aa: CASSLTGTSGLNEQFF
j_call: TRBJ1-5; v_call: TRBV23-1; cdr3_aa: CASSHIQGARAQPQHF
j_call: TRBJ2-7; v_call: TRBV7-8; cdr3_aa: CASSLAQESSYEQYF
j_call: TRBJ2-1; v_call: TRBV14; cdr3_aa: CASSQVGGGQFF
j_call: TRBJ2-1; v_call: TRBV7-2; cdr3_aa: CASSLAIRNEQFF
j_call: TRBJ1-4; v_call: TRBV30; cdr3_aa: CAWSIREKLFF
j_call: TRBJ2-7; v_call: TRBV9; cdr3_aa: CASSPFVEAAYEQYF
j_call: TRBJ2-5; v_call: TRBV5-6; cdr3_aa: CASSPDRGRETQYF
j_call: TRBJ2-7; v_call: TRBV13; cdr3_aa: CASSLERGSEQYF
j_call: TRBJ2-7; v_call: TRBV30; cdr3_aa: CAWSVGAGRYEQYF
j_call: TRBJ2-7; v_call: TRBV7-9; cdr3_aa: CASSSTPYEQYF
j_call: TRBJ1-5; v_call: TRBV9; cdr3_aa: CASSGDGFGGQPQHF
j_call: TRBJ2-1; v_call: TRBV15; cdr3_aa: CATSSRNGGRNEQFF
j_call: TRBJ2-5; v_call: TRBV2; cdr3_aa: CASSGIHPQETQYF
j_call: TRBJ2-7; v_call: TRBV7-9; cdr3_aa: CASSPPEGRAGVGEQYF